These 15 T cell receptor beta chains were all obtained from the same sample, sequenced in a study of T cell responses to AZD1222 COVID-19 vaccine. Libraries were prepared by immunoSEQ multiplex PCR; TCRdb keeps only in-frame clonotypes and omits some of them. The table lists some 90,000 clones, roughly 88% of them singletons. The sequencing here drew on peripheral blood, taken on day 0 of AZD1222 vaccination. The receptor source for this set is an adult in good health.

CDR3 sequence reads: CASSYDIGGGSPLHF. In DNA form, the CDR3 reads TGTGCCAGCAGTTACGACATCGGTGGTGGTTCACCCCTCCACTTT. The V call is TRBV6-6, the J call TRBJ1-6, with D hard to call. Per germline, CDR1 MNHNY and CDR2 SVGAGI (reference sequence). The CDR3 totals 15 residues. The ends were cut back, 2 bases at V and 9 bases at J, with 14 bases in the middle.

J is TRBJ1-2 and V is TRBV20-1; TRBD1 agrees at 9 bases. Trimming took 3 bases from V and 9 from J; bases not matched to a gene: 8. This CDR3 comprises 13 residues. Germline CDR1 DFQATT, CDR2 SNEGSKA (reference sequence). CDR3 sequence: CSASPGQGVRYTF. The CDR3 coding sequence is TGCAGTGCTAGTCCGGGACAGGGTGTTCGCTACACCTTC.

The chain recombines TRBV5-1 with TRBJ1-4; D is possibly TRBD1 (6 bases). The CDR3 sequence is 14 residues long. CDR1 is SGHRS, CDR2 YFSETQ, per germline. With 4 bases removed from V and 10 bases from J, the gap between germline ends came to 17 bases. CDR3 DNA sequence: TGCGCCAGCAGCCCAGGGCAGGGGCCTAGAAAACTGTTTTTT. Residues: CASSPGQGPRKLFF.

The chain recombines TRBV7-3 with TRBJ2-1, with D perhaps TRBD1 or TRBD2 (6 bases each). From germline, CDR1 is SGHTA and CDR2 FQGTGA. Trimming shortened V by 4 bases and J by 3 bases, and 25 bases separated the two germline ends. This CDR3 is built from 19 residues. CDR3 protein: CASSSLGGRAGLNYNEQFF. CDR3 coding DNA: TGTGCCAGCAGCTCCTTAGGGGGGCGCGCGGGGTTGAACTACAATGAGCAGTTCTTC.

The V call is TRBV19, the J call TRBJ2-7; D call uncertain. Germline-derived CDR1 and CDR2 are LNHDA and SQIVND (reference sequence). This CDR3 is built from 12 residues. V dropped 3 bases and J dropped 3 bases, with 6 bases sitting between them. The CDR3 sequence is CASSMEGYEQYF. CDR3 coding DNA: TGTGCCAGTAGTATGGAAGGCTACGAGCAGTACTTC.

CDR3 region: CASSFATNYGYTF. The CDR3 coding sequence is TGTGCCAGCAGCTTTGCAACTAACTATGGCTACACCTTC. J is TRBJ1-2 and V is TRBV11-1; D is unresolved. CDR1 is SGHAT and CDR2 is FQDESV in the germline V gene (reference sequence). The V and J ends lost 3 bases and 0 bases respectively, with 5 bases between them. The CDR3 totals 13 residues.

The J gene is TRBJ1-1, the V gene TRBV7-8, with 10 bases fitting TRBD1. The CDR3 covers 14 residues. Germline V gene sequence: CDR1 SGHVS, CDR2 FQNEAQ. Germline trimming cut 3 bases from V and 7 bases from J; bases unmatched to any gene: 5. CDR3 loop: CASSLDRGFGEAFF. DNA of the CDR3: TGTGCCAGCAGCTTGGACAGGGGGTTCGGTGAAGCTTTCTTT.

The chain recombines TRBV9 with TRBJ1-1, with a possible D match to TRBD1 (5 bases). CDR3 size: 15 residues. Deletions cut 0 bases from V and 2 bases from J, with 11 bases between. Germline V gene lookup returns CDR1 SGDLS and CDR2 YYNGEE. The DNA of the CDR3 is TGTGCCAGCAGCGTAGGAACAGGAGGAAACACTGAAGCTTTCTTT. Translating gives CASSVGTGGNTEAFF. Together with reference TRBV9 and TRBJ1-1, the CDR3 gives the full variable domain: DSGVTQTPKHLITATGQRVTLRCSPRSGDLSVYWYQQSLDQGLQFLIQYYNGEERAKGNILERFSAQQFPDLHSELNLSSLELGDSALYFCASSVGTGGNTEAFFGQGTRLTVV.

This chain's CDR3 is CASSPPVAGGLSNQPQHF. The CDR3, as DNA: TGTGCCAGCTCACCACCGGTGGCAGGGGGCCTTAGCAATCAGCCCCAGCATTTT. This chain uses TRBV18 with TRBJ1-5, with 8 positions matching TRBD1. CDR3 length equals 18 residues. The V gene end was trimmed by 0 bases and the J gene end by 0 bases; junction bases not matched to a gene: 7. Germline loops: CDR1 KGHSH, CDR2 LQKENI. Supplemented by reference TRBV18 and TRBJ1-5, the full variable domain reads NAGVMQNPRHLVRRRGQEARLRCSPMKGHSHVYWYRQLPEEGLKFMVYLQKENIIDESGMPKERFSAEFPKEGPSILRIQQVVRGDSAAYFCASSPPVAGGLSNQPQHFGDGTRLSIL.

The chain uses TRBV5-1 and TRBJ2-3; a weak D match, TRBD2 (6 bases). Germline V lookup: CDR1 SGHRS, CDR2 YFSETQ. V was trimmed by 4 bases and J by 3 bases, leaving 15 bases between them. CDR3 length: 15 residues. The CDR3 protein is CASSRQVAETDTQYF. CDR3 sequence (DNA): TGCGCCAGCAGCCGTCAGGTAGCGGAGACAGATACGCAGTATTTT.

This chain joins TRBV5-6 and TRBJ1-1; D may be TRBD1 (5 bases). V was trimmed by 0 bases and J by 10 bases, leaving 13 bases between them. Germline V gene lookup returns CDR1 SGHDT and CDR2 YYEEEE. The CDR3 covers 13 residues. DNA for the CDR3: TGTGCCAGCAGCTTGGCAGCCAGGGAAGGAGCTTTCTTT. The encoded protein is CASSLAAREGAFF.

The rearrangement uses TRBV15 and TRBJ2-7, with D possibly TRBD2 on 5 matching bases. This CDR3 contains 13 residues. Trimming took off 5 bases at V and 6 bases at J, with 14 bases between the two ends. Germline V gene lookup returns CDR1 LNHNV and CDR2 YYDKDF (reference sequence). CDR3 in amino acids: CATSRPGYPEQYF. The CDR3 coding sequence is TGTGCCACCAGCCGACCGGGATACCCCGAGCAGTACTTC.

The chain links TRBV27 to TRBJ2-5; 11 bases map to TRBD2. This CDR3 spans 15 amino acids. After removal of 5 bases from V and 2 bases from J, the junction contained 4 bases not matched to a gene. Germline CDR1 reads MNHEY; CDR2 reads SMNVEV (reference sequence). The CDR3 is CASSPGLAVQETQYF. The CDR3 DNA reads TGTGCCAGCAGTCCGGGACTAGCGGTGCAAGAGACCCAGTACTTC.

This chain links TRBV5-1 with TRBJ2-5; no clear D gene. In germline, CDR1 is SGHRS, CDR2 YFSETQ. V dropped 5 bases and J dropped 5 bases, with 10 bases sitting between them. There are 12 residues in the CDR3. The CDR3: CASRSFLETQYF. CDR3 nucleotides: TGCGCCAGCAGGTCCTTCTTGGAGACCCAGTACTTC.

The chain couples TRBV2 to TRBJ2-4, with D perhaps matching TRBD1 (6 bases). Trimming took 6 bases from V and 2 from J, leaving 8 bases between them. Germline CDR1 reads SNHLY; CDR2 reads FYNNEI. The CDR3 is made up of 13 amino acids. The CDR3 DNA follows: TGTGCCAGCAGGGGGGCAACCAAAAACATTCAGTACTTC. Encoded protein: CASRGATKNIQYF.